What follows is one T cell receptor (beta chain) and its context. Its antigen is not identified. Between the trimmed V and J ends, which lost 1 base and 6 bases, there was a span of 16 bases. The CDR3 has 15 amino acids. Per germline, CDR1 SGHVS and CDR2 FNYEAQ. The data were obtained in a study of ipilimumab plus nivolumab after autologous stem cell transplantation. For the study at large: Patients received a median of about five ipilimumab and 8 or 9 nivolumab doses. Myeloma patients were high-risk transplant-naive or relapsed within 3 years of first autologous transplant.

Study-wide results and caveats: Authors suggest TCR repertoire, Treg phenotype and gut microbiota support further study.

Patients got ipilimumab 1 mg/kg beginning 14 to 28 days post-transplant. Assay used: immunoSEQ multiplex PCR; TCRdb lists only in-frame clones, some missing. The sample yields about 9,200 clones, roughly three quarters seen once. The sample in question was PBMCs, obtained in a trial of ipilimumab plus nivolumab as post-transplant consolidation. The chain employs TRBV7-6 and TRBJ2-7; the D gene could be TRBD1 or TRBD2 (6 bases each). The clonotype comes from a female donor with multiple myeloma. The CDR3 sequence: CASSLVGGSGSEQYF. CDR3 nucleotide sequence: TGTGCCAGCAGCTTAGTCGGGGGCTCGGGATCCGAGCAGTACTTC.